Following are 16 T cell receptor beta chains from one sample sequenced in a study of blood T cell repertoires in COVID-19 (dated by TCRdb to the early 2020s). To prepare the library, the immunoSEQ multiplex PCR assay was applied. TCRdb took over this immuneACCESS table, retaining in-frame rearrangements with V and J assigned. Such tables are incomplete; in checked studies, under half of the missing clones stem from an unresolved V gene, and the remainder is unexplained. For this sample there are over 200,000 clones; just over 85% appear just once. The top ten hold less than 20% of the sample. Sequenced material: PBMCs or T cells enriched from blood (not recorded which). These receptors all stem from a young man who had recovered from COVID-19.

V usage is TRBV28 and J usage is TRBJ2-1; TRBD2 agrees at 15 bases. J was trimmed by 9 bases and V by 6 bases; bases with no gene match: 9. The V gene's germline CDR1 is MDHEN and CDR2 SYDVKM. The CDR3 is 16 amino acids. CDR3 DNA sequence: TGTGCCAGCAGCGACGGACTAGCGGGAGGGCCAGTTGAGCAGTTCTTC. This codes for CASSDGLAGGPVEQFF. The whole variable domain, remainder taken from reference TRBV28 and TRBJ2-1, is DVKVTQSSRYLVKRTGEKVFLECVQDMDHENMFWYRQDPGLGLRLIYFSYDVKMKEKGDIPEGYSVSREKKERFSLILESASTNQTSMYLCASSDGLAGGPVEQFFGPGTRLTVL.

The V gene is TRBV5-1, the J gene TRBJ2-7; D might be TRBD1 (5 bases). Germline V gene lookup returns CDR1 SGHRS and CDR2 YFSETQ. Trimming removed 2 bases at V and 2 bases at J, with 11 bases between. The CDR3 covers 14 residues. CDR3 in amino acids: CASSFDTGPYEQYF. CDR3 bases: TGCGCCAGCAGCTTCGATACAGGTCCCTACGAGCAGTACTTC.

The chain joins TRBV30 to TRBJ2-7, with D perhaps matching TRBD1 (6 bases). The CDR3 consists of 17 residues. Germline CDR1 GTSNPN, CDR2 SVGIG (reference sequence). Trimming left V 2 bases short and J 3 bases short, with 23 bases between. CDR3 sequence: CAWSPLRGTAGVYEQYF. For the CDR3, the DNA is TGTGCCTGGAGTCCGTTAAGGGGGACCGCAGGGGTCTACGAGCAGTACTTC.

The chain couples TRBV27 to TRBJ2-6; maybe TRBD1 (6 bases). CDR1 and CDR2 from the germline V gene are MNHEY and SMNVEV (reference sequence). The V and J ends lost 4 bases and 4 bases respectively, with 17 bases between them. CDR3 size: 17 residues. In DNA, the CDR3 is TGTGCCAGCAGTTCCTACAGGGTTACGGCCGGGGCCAACGTCCTGACTTTC. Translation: CASSSYRVTAGANVLTF.

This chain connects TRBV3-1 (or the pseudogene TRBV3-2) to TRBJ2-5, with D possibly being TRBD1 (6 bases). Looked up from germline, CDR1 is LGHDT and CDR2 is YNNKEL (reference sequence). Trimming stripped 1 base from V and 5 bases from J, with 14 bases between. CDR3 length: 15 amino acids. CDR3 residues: CASSQGARGRETQYF. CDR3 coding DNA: TGTGCCAGCAGCCAAGGGGCCAGGGGAAGGGAGACCCAGTACTTC.

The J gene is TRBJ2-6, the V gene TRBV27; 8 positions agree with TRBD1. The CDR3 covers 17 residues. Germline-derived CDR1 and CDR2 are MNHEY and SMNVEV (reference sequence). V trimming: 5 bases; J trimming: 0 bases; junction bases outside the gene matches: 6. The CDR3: CASSPGQGLSGANVLTF. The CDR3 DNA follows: TGTGCCAGCAGTCCAGGACAGGGCCTCTCTGGGGCCAACGTCCTGACTTTC.

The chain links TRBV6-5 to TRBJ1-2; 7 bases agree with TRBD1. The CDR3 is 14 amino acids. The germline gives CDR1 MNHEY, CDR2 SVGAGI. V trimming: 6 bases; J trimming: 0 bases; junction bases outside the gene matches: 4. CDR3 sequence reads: CASSRQGTNYGYTF. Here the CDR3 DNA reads TGTGCCAGCAGCCGACAGGGTACTAACTATGGCTACACCTTC.

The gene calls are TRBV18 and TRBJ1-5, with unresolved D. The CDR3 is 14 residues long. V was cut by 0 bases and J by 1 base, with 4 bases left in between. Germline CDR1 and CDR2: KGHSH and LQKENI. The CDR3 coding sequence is TGTGCCAGCTCACCACCTCAGAGCAATCAGCCCCAGCATTTT. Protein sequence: CASSPPQSNQPQHF.

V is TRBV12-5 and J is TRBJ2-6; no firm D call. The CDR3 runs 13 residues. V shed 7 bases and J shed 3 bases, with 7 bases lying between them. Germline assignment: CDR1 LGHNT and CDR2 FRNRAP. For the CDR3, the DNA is TGTGCTAGTGCCCCTAGTGGGGCCAACGTCCTGACTTTC. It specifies CASAPSGANVLTF.

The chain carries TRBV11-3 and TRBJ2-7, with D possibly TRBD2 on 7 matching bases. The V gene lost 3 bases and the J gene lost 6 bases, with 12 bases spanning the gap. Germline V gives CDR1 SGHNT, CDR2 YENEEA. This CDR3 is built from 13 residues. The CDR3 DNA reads TGTGCCAGCAGCTTGGGAGGGGGTGGCGAGCAGTACTTC. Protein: CASSLGGGGEQYF.

In DNA form, the CDR3 reads TGTGCCAGCAGCTTTGGACAGGGGGGTCAGCCCCAGCATTTT. Translating it yields CASSFGQGGQPQHF. The chain has TRBV7-9 and TRBJ1-5; 10 bases line up with TRBD1. Germline lookup yields CDR1 SEHNR and CDR2 FQNEAQ (reference sequence). The V and J ends lost 3 bases and 6 bases, in that order; junction bases with no gene match: 2. CDR3 size: 14 residues.

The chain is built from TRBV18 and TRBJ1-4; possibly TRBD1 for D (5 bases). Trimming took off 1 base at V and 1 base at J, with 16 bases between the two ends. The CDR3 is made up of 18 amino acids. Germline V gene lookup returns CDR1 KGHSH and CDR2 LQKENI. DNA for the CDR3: TGTGCCAGCTCACCACGGTTGGGGCCAGTCGGAACTAATGAAAAACTGTTTTTT. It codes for CASSPRLGPVGTNEKLFF. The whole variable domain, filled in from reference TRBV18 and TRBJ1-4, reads NAGVMQNPRHLVRRRGQEARLRCSPMKGHSHVYWYRQLPEEGLKFMVYLQKENIIDESGMPKERFSAEFPKEGPSILRIQQVVRGDSAAYFCASSPRLGPVGTNEKLFFGSGTQLSVL.

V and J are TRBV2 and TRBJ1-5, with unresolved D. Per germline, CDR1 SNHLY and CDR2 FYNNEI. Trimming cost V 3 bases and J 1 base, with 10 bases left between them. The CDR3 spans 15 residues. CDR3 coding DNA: TGTGCCAGCAGTGAGGCCGGGATAAGCAATCAGCCCCAGCATTTT. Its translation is CASSEAGISNQPQHF.

CDR3 nucleotides: TGCAGCGGCCGACAGGGGAAGGGGTACACAGATACGCAGTATTTT. Amino acids: CSGRQGKGYTDTQYF. This chain links TRBV29-1 with TRBJ2-3; 8 nucleotides agree with TRBD1. The trim removed 7 bases at V and 2 bases at J, leaving 11 bases unmatched. Looked up from germline, CDR1 is SQVTM and CDR2 is ANQGSEA. There are 15 residues in the CDR3.

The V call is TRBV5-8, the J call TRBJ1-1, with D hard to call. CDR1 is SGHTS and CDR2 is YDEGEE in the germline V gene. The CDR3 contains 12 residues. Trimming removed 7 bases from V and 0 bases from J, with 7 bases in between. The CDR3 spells CASGLVNTEAFF. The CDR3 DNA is TGTGCCAGCGGACTCGTGAACACTGAAGCTTTCTTT.

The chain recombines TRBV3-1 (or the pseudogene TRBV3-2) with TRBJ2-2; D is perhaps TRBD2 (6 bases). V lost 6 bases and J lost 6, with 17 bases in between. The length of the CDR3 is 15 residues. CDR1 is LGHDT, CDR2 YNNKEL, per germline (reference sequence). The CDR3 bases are TGTGCCAGCAGAATTCATAACCGGGACTCCGGGGAGCTGTTTTTT. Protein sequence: CASRIHNRDSGELFF.